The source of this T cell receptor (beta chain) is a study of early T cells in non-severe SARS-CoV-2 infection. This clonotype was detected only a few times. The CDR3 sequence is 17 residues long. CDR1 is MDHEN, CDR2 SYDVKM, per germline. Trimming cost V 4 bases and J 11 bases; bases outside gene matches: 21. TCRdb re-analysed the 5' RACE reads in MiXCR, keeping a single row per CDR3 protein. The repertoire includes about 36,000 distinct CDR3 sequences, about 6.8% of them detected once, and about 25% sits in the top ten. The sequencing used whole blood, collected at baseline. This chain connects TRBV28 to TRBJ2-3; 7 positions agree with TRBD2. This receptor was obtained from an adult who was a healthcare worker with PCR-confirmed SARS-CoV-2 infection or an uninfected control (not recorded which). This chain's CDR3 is CASSSNKPSGPLLVQYF. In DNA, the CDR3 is TGTGCCAGCAGTTCCAATAAACCTAGCGGACCCCTCCTAGTGCAGTATTTT.